A single sample is the source of the 11 T cell receptor beta chains below, sequenced in a study of graft-versus-host responses after intestinal transplantation. These TCRs' antigens remain unknown. Measured with immunoSEQ multiplex PCR; TCRdb has only the in-frame clones, and not every one. The table shows some 39,000 clones, with 95% occurring only once. The sample was unstimulated CD8+ T cells sorted from spleen or lymph node cells, taken before transplant. The origin of the receptors is a human donor who was the organ donor for an intestinal transplant.

The genes are TRBV27 and TRBJ1-2; tentative D call: TRBD1 (5 bases). The CDR3 totals 14 residues. Germline CDR1 and CDR2: MNHEY and SMNVEV (reference sequence). Trimming pared 5 bases from V and 4 bases from J, leaving 14 bases between. The CDR3, as DNA: TGTGCCAGCAGTCATTTAGGGGCGAGCTATGGCTACACCTTC. It codes for CASSHLGASYGYTF.

This chain's CDR3 is CASSQVAGPIRYEQYF. For the CDR3, the DNA is TGTGCCAGCAGCCAAGTAGCTGGGCCCATCCGCTACGAGCAGTACTTC. The chain uses TRBV14 and TRBJ2-7; D is unclear. Germline V gene lookup returns CDR1 SGHDN and CDR2 FVKESK. Trimming took off 1 base at V and 3 bases at J, with 16 bases between the two ends. This CDR3 region has 16 residues.

The chain is built from TRBV18 and TRBJ2-3, with TRBD1 matching 10 bases. V dropped 2 bases and J dropped 3; count of bases not matched to a gene: 5. CDR1 KGHSH and CDR2 LQKENI come from the germline V gene. The CDR3 is 16 amino acids. The CDR3 region is CASSPRDRGRTDTQYF. The DNA of the CDR3 is TGTGCCAGCTCACCAAGGGACAGGGGTAGAACAGATACGCAGTATTTT.

The chain employs TRBV7-9 and TRBJ2-1, with 7 bases matching TRBD2. The CDR3 is made up of 15 amino acids. V trimming: 5 bases; J trimming: 4 bases; junction bases outside the gene matches: 8. The V gene's germline CDR1 is SEHNR and CDR2 FQNEAQ (reference sequence). The CDR3 reads CASSPPTSLYNEQFF. CDR3 bases: TGTGCCAGCAGCCCGCCGACTAGCTTATACAATGAGCAGTTCTTC.

The rearrangement joins TRBV9 to TRBJ1-1, with D uncertain. CDR1 and CDR2 from the germline V gene are SGDLS and YYNGEE. With 4 bases removed from V and 0 bases from J, the gap between germline ends came to 4 bases. This CDR3 is 12 amino acids long. The CDR3 loop reads CASSPLNTEAFF. In DNA, the CDR3 is TGTGCCAGCAGCCCTTTGAACACTGAAGCTTTCTTT.

The chain links TRBV4-3 to TRBJ2-7; 11 nucleotides align to TRBD2. This CDR3 has 14 amino acids. CDR1 is LGHNA, CDR2 YSLEER, per germline. V shed 4 bases, J shed 4 bases, and the junction held 3 bases outside the gene matches. CDR3 DNA: TGCGCCAGCAGCCCTTCTAGCGGGGGGTACGAGCAGTACTTC. This codes for CASSPSSGGYEQYF.

The rearrangement uses TRBV7-6 and TRBJ2-7; D may be TRBD1 (6 bases). V was trimmed by 2 bases and J by 5 bases, leaving 10 bases between them. This CDR3 is 13 amino acids long. Germline V gives CDR1 SGHVS, CDR2 FNYEAQ. This chain's CDR3 is CASSLSRGHEQYF. The DNA of the CDR3 is TGTGCCAGCAGCTTATCCAGGGGACACGAGCAGTACTTC.

This chain links TRBV4-3 with TRBJ2-7; D gene uncertain. This CDR3 has 14 amino acids. The V end was cut by 1 base, the J end by 3 bases, with 10 bases between. Per germline, CDR1 LGHNA and CDR2 YSLEER. CDR3 in DNA: TGCGCCAGCAGCCAAGGTCGACACAGCTACGAGCAGTACTTC. Its translation: CASSQGRHSYEQYF.

In its sample, this clone was seen once. The chain links TRBV27 to TRBJ1-5; D perhaps matches TRBD1 (6 bases). V lost 6 bases and J lost 5, with 11 bases in between. The length of the CDR3 is 13 residues. Germline CDR1 reads MNHEY; CDR2 reads SMNVEV (reference sequence). The CDR3 sequence: CASSTGFHQPQHF. The CDR3 DNA sequence: TGTGCCAGCAGCACAGGGTTCCATCAGCCCCAGCATTTT.

This sequence joins TRBV4-3 and TRBJ2-7; D tentatively reads TRBD1 or TRBD2 (5 bases each). Germline loops: CDR1 LGHNA, CDR2 YSLEER. V dropped 0 bases and J dropped 0 bases, with 9 bases sitting between them. The CDR3 has 15 amino acids. The CDR3 is CASSQDWGFSYEQYF. The CDR3 DNA follows: TGCGCCAGCAGCCAAGATTGGGGGTTCTCCTACGAGCAGTACTTC.

This CDR3 reads CASSLGQGFTEAFF. DNA of the CDR3: TGTGCCAGCAGTCTGGGACAGGGTTTCACTGAAGCTTTCTTT. This chain joins TRBV27 and TRBJ1-1, with 9 bases lining up with TRBD1. Germline values: CDR1 MNHEY, CDR2 SMNVEV (reference sequence). CDR3 length: 14 residues. The J segment lost 4 bases and the V segment lost 5 bases, leaving 5 bases of the junction unmatched.